This T cell receptor (beta chain) came from a study of tumor-infiltrating lymphocytes in primary liver carcinoma. Overall study context: Through surgical resection, the patients' primary liver carcinoma was treated.

This clonotype was counted between two and nine times. This may be a read error, as it is one base from a much larger clone. Unsorted whole blood yielded blood RNA, and germline DNA was extracted as well. Infection with HBV was chronic in patients; they were treatment-naive. Starting material of 400 to 600 ng total RNA yielded TCR beta cDNA via a constant-region primer. Nested multiplex PCR, run for three rounds with slightly modified ARM-PCR, yielded TCR beta libraries. TCRdb re-analysed the multiplex PCR reads in MiXCR, keeping a single row per CDR3 protein. The top ten hold roughly 6% of the sample, which has fewer than 350,000 distinct CDR3 sequences, around 60% seen once. This receptor was identified in a middle-aged man with primary liver carcinoma and hepatitis B virus infection. Sequencing was carried out using peripheral blood.

CDR3 protein: CSLRSIPREPYEQYF. The CDR3 coding sequence is TGCAGCCTTCGGTCCATCCCCAGGGAGCCCTACGAGCAGTACTTC. The chain carries TRBV29-1 and TRBJ2-7, with D tentatively TRBD1 or TRBD2 (5 bases each). In germline, CDR1 is SQVTM, CDR2 ANQGSEA. The CDR3 has 15 amino acids. The V end lost 8 bases, the J end lost 2 bases, and 22 bases lay between the germline ends.